The clone carrying this T cell receptor beta chain was seen only once. Its matching antigen is unknown. This record comes from a study of cytomegalovirus exposure and HLA in healthy donors. Study in general: Counted in an early data release were about 80 million unique TCRs from HLA-typed donors.

Both 60 Vbeta primers and 13 Jbeta primers went into the PCR. TCRdb's copy holds only in-frame clones and misses some; the assay was immunoSEQ multiplex PCR. The table shows about 140,000 clones, with roughly 80% occurring only once. General study results and limits: Altogether, 164 TCR beta chains were recorded as cytomegalovirus-associated. Most TCR sequences were seen very rarely across donors, but some public TCRs occurred in many.

The origin of this receptor is a female donor in good health and CMV-seronegative. The sample was PBMCs.

CDR3 nucleotides: TGCAGCGTTGTTATACTAGCGGAGTACGAGCAGTACTTC. This gives the protein CSVVILAEYEQYF. This chain connects TRBV29-1 to TRBJ2-7, with 8 bases that match TRBD2. Germline CDR1 reads SQVTM; CDR2 reads ANQGSEA. The CDR3 runs 13 residues. Trimming at V came to 4 bases and at J to 4 bases, leaving 6 bases not matched to a gene.